This T cell receptor (beta chain) was sequenced for a study of CD8+ T cells in alopecia areata (dated by TCRdb to the late 2010s). Regarding the complete study: Treated patients were enrolled in an open-label pilot trial of oral tofacitinib, 5 to 10 mg twice daily, for moderate-to-severe alopecia areata. Tofacitinib-treated patients had biopsies at baseline and at 4 and 24 weeks of treatment, with a later scalp biopsy in several patients. Clonality in the scalp was compared among normal scalp (n=4), patchy alopecia areata scalp (n=8), and alopecia totalis/universalis scalp (n=8). RNA was obtained with the PAXgene miRNA kit for fixed scalp, the miRNeasy kit for PBMCs, and the RNeasy kit for mouse skin. The SALT score, which quantifies the percentage of affected scalp surface area, was used to measure disease severity in treated patients. To study T cell clonal expansion in alopecia areata, the researchers applied high-throughput TCRbeta sequencing to both the C3H/HeJ mouse model and human patients. Amplification of TCRbeta CDR3 regions was done by immunoSEQ multiplex PCR using 35 Vbeta forward primers and 13 Jbeta reverse primers. Human TCRbeta sequencing covered scalp tissue and sorted CD4+ and CD8+ peripheral blood T cells from patchy and totalis/universalis alopecia areata patients and healthy controls. Tofacitinib was given for 6 to 18 months, followed by 6 months of follow-up off drug to assess delayed response and recurrence. Overall results and qualifications from the work: Tofacitinib significantly lowered scalp clonality and the number of expanded CD8+ clones among the top 100 scalp clones. Resident alphabeta T cells in normal human skin are also sequenced, complicating scalp TCR repertoire analysis, unlike mouse skin dominated by gammadelta T cells. During tofacitinib treatment, many expanded lesional clones stuck around in both scalp and blood, and this persistence may partly explain why relapse happens after treatment is stopped. Because the treated cohort was small and included a single nonresponder, larger studies are needed to assess links between baseline CD8+ expansion and response. TCR sequences shared between patients were less clear than in mice, possibly partly because of HLA diversity in the patient population. Compared with normal scalp, lesional scalp had higher clonality and more expanded CD8+ clones, particularly in alopecia totalis/universalis, a pattern that suggests antigenic drive.

The germline V gene supplies CDR1 LGHNA and CDR2 YNFKEQ. V is cut by 5 bases and J by 3 bases, and the space between the germline ends is 15 bases. The CDR3, from cysteine to phenylalanine, totals 15 residues. Only the CDR3 DNA stays, 45 bases, in frame from base 1. As concerns this clone: Its specific antigen is unknown. No clone much larger than this one lies a single base away; base qualities are absent.

Receptors were amplified or captured by the immunoSEQ multiplex PCR assay. RNA was extracted from all samples and reverse transcribed into cDNA as template for TCR sequencing. First-strand cDNA was synthesized with SuperScript III using a 2:1 mix of oligo-dT and random hexamers. A synthetic immune receptor repertoire was used to measure amplification bias, and any remaining bias was corrected computationally. Per the original workflow: After raw reads were preprocessed to remove errors, the CDR3 was defined following IMGT conventions as running from the conserved cysteine to phenylalanine. Clonality was calculated as 1 minus Shannon entropy normalized by log2 of the number of productive unique TCRs. Whether each scalp clone was CD4 or CD8 was inferred by checking scalp TCRbeta sequences against the CD4 and CD8 repertoires from sorted blood. TCRdb took over this immuneACCESS table, retaining in-frame rearrangements with V and J assigned. Such tables are incomplete; in checked studies, under half of the missing clones stem from an unresolved V gene, and the remainder is unexplained. From that table come the V and J calls and clone size; the DNA was used to work out D and trimming. Present in this sample are 190,000 or so clones, roughly 64% of which were seen just once. The ten largest clones take up roughly an eighth of the sample.

The sample's time point label, in plain terms: 24 weeks on oral tofacitinib. This specimen's treatment or condition label, per the study, means: oral pan-JAK inhibitor, 5-10 mg twice daily. Lesional scalp punch biopsies and peripheral blood were collected from alopecia areata patients. PBMCs were isolated by density centrifugation and stained for CD3, CD4 and CD8, and CD4+ and CD8+ T cells were sorted on a FACSAria. Sequenced material: CD8+ T cells sorted from blood, taken at week 24, from a patient treated with tofacitinib. The sequence joins TRBV4-2 to TRBJ2-3, with the D gene tentatively TRBD1 or TRBD2, based on 5 matching bases in each. This receptor was taken from a human donor with alopecia areata. The CDR3 corresponds to CASSSPGRRTDTQYF. The base sequence is TGTGCCAGCAGCTCCCCGGGACGACGAACAGATACGCAGTATTTT.